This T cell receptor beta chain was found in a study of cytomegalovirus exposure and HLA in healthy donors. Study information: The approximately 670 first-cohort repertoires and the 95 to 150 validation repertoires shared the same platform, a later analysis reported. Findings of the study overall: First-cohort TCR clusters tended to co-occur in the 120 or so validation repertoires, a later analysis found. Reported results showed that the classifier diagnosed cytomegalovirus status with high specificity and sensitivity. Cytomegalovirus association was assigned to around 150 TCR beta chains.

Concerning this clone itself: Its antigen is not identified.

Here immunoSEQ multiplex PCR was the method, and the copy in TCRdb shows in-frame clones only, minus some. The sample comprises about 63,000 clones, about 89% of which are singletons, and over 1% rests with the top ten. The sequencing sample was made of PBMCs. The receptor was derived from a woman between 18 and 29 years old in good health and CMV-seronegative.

The CDR3 bases are TGCGCCAGCAGCTTGGCAGGGACTAATGAAAAACTGTTTTTT. Its translation: CASSLAGTNEKLFF. The chain carries TRBV5-1 and TRBJ1-4, with D maybe TRBD1 (5 bases). Germline loops: CDR1 SGHRS, CDR2 YFSETQ. Trimming removed 0 bases at V and 2 bases at J, with 5 bases between. The CDR3 spans 14 residues.